This T cell receptor beta chain originates from a study of blood T cell repertoires in COVID-19. On the study more broadly: Sites across the United States, Italy and Spain contributed samples from acute and convalescent COVID-19.

The Seattle patients joined while their infection was active and were tracked longitudinally afterward. V was trimmed by 4 bases and J by 0 bases, leaving 12 bases between them. The CDR3 loop spans 15 amino acids. Germline-derived CDR1 and CDR2 are LNHDA and SQIVND (reference sequence). Profiling relied on immunoSEQ multiplex PCR, and the TCRdb table lists in-frame clones only, not all of them. The repertoire includes about 210,000 clones, roughly 85% of them detected once, and approximately 2.3% sits in the top ten. The V gene is TRBV19, the J gene TRBJ1-1; TRBD1 is a possible D gene (5 bases). The sequence came from a woman in her 70s with COVID-19, enrolled during active disease. The sample taken for sequencing was peripheral blood. CDR3 sequence (DNA): TGTGCCAGTAGTACACAGGATACCATGAACACTGAAGCTTTCTTT. Translating it yields CASSTQDTMNTEAFF.